Presented here are 26 T cell receptor beta chains from one specimen sequenced in a study of cytomegalovirus exposure and HLA in healthy donors. Here immunoSEQ multiplex PCR was the method, and the copy in TCRdb shows in-frame clones only, minus some. The table shows 130,000 to 150,000 clones, with about 89% occurring only once. Sequencing input: PBMCs. Receptors were obtained from a woman aged 18-35 years in good health and CMV-seropositive.

The V and J genes are TRBV5-1 and TRBJ2-5, with TRBD2 matching 11 bases. CDR1 is SGHRS, CDR2 YFSETQ, per germline. The CDR3 covers 16 residues. V shed 3 bases and J 3 bases; nucleotides not matched to a gene: 7. CDR3 DNA sequence: TGCGCCAGCAGCTGGTTGACTAGCGGGAACGAAGAGACCCAGTACTTC. Translation gives CASSWLTSGNEETQYF. The full variable domain, in which reference TRBV5-1 and TRBJ2-5 provide the parts outside the CDR3, is KAGVTQTPRYLIKTRGQQVTLSCSPISGHRSVSWYQQTPGQGLQFLFEYFSETQRNKGNFPGRFSGRQFSNSRSEMNVSTLELGDSALYLCASSWLTSGNEETQYFGPGTRLLVL.

As DNA, the CDR3 is TGTGCCTGGATCGGACTAGCGGGTCCTTATGGTGAGCAGTTCTTC. Protein: CAWIGLAGPYGEQFF. This chain connects TRBV30 to TRBJ2-1; 11 bases line up with TRBD2. Per the germline V gene, CDR1 is GTSNPN and CDR2 is SVGIG (reference sequence). This CDR3 region has 15 residues. The trim removed 4 bases at V and 9 bases at J, leaving 11 bases unmatched.

This clone was recorded only once. The V call is TRBV5-1, the J call TRBJ2-1, with 11 bases matching TRBD2. The V gene end was trimmed by 4 bases and the J gene end by 0 bases; junction bases not matched to a gene: 12. The CDR3 runs 19 residues. Germline CDR1 SGHRS, CDR2 YFSETQ. The CDR3 DNA is TGCGCCAGCAGCCCTCGCGGGACTAGCGGATACAGCTCCTACAATGAGCAGTTCTTC. Its translation: CASSPRGTSGYSSYNEQFF.

The chain couples TRBV27 to TRBJ2-3, with unresolved D. This CDR3 is built from 15 residues. Trimming took 3 bases from V and 2 from J, leaving 12 bases between them. Germline assignment: CDR1 MNHEY and CDR2 SMNVEV (reference sequence). As DNA, the CDR3 is TGTGCCAGCAGTTTCCGACTGGCTCCCACAGATACGCAGTATTTT. Amino acids: CASSFRLAPTDTQYF.

The CDR3: CASLPRTSGNLQETQYF. CDR3 coding DNA: TGCGCCAGCCTACCCAGGACTAGCGGGAACCTACAAGAGACCCAGTACTTC. The rearrangement links TRBV5-1 to TRBJ2-5; TRBD2 matches 12 bases. The CDR3 has 17 amino acids. The ends lost 7 bases at V and 2 bases at J; junction bases unmatched: 12. Germline CDR1 and CDR2: SGHRS and YFSETQ.

The chain recombines TRBV6-1 with TRBJ1-5; 10 bases agree with TRBD1. From germline, CDR1 is MNHNS and CDR2 SASEGT. The J segment lost 6 bases and the V segment lost 6 bases, leaving 8 bases of the junction unmatched. This CDR3 spans 15 amino acids. Here the CDR3 DNA reads TGTGCCAGCAGGGGGACAGGGGTGCTGAGTCAGCCCCAGCATTTT. Translating it yields CASRGTGVLSQPQHF.

The J gene is TRBJ2-3, the V gene TRBV6-6, with a tentative D call TRBD2 (5 bases). This CDR3 has 11 amino acids. Per germline, CDR1 MNHNY and CDR2 SVGAGI (reference sequence). Trimming left V 8 bases short and J 6 bases short, with 9 bases between. The CDR3 sequence is CASVEADTQYF. The DNA of the CDR3 is TGTGCCAGCGTGGAGGCGGATACGCAGTATTTT.

V usage is TRBV14 and J usage is TRBJ2-3; no clear D gene. This CDR3 is built from 14 residues. Trimming left V 3 bases short and J 0 bases short, with 7 bases between. Germline CDR1 and CDR2: SGHDN and FVKESK. DNA for the CDR3: TGTGCCAGCAGCCAGCGTCGTAGCACAGATACGCAGTATTTT. Translated: CASSQRRSTDTQYF.

J is TRBJ2-6 and V is TRBV27; maybe TRBD1 (5 bases). This CDR3 spans 17 amino acids. Germline values: CDR1 MNHEY, CDR2 SMNVEV (reference sequence). V was clipped by 5 bases and J by 2 bases, with 16 bases between them. For the CDR3, the DNA is TGTGCCAGCAGTCCCCTTGGACACTCCGCTGGGGCCAACGTCCTGACTTTC. Its translation: CASSPLGHSAGANVLTF.

V is TRBV7-2 and J is TRBJ2-5; D remains unclear. This CDR3 spans 13 amino acids. The V end lost 1 base, the J end lost 5 bases, and 8 bases lay between the germline ends. The germline V gene encodes CDR1 SGHTA and CDR2 FQGNSA. In DNA, the CDR3 is TGTGCCAGCAGCTTAGGAGGTCGCGAGACCCAGTACTTC. Its translation is CASSLGGRETQYF.

The chain joins TRBV25-1 to TRBJ2-2; 7 bases are a match to TRBD1. The CDR3 covers 16 residues. With V trimmed by 6 bases and J by 5 bases, 12 bases remained unmatched. Germline V lookup: CDR1 MGHDK, CDR2 SYGVNS. The CDR3 is CASRPADRVGTGELFF. The CDR3 region has the DNA TGTGCCAGCAGGCCGGCCGACAGGGTGGGGACCGGGGAGCTGTTTTTT.

This chain connects TRBV27 to TRBJ2-3; 11 nucleotides align to TRBD2. The J segment lost 8 bases and the V segment lost 6 bases, leaving 10 bases of the junction unmatched. In germline, CDR1 is MNHEY, CDR2 SMNVEV (reference sequence). The CDR3 runs to 15 residues. As DNA, the CDR3 is TGTGCCAGCAGATCCCTAGCGGGAGGAGGAGGTACGCAGTATTTT. The encoded protein is CASRSLAGGGGTQYF.

The gene calls are TRBV25-1 and TRBJ2-1; D may be TRBD1 (6 bases). V was shortened by 6 bases and J by 12 bases, with 15 bases between the two germline ends. Germline values: CDR1 MGHDK, CDR2 SYGVNS. This CDR3 is built from 12 residues. CDR3 region: CASRETGWGQFF. CDR3 nucleotides: TGTGCCAGCAGGGAGACAGGTTGGGGGCAGTTCTTC.

The chain is built from TRBV11-2 and TRBJ2-7; 7 positions match TRBD2. The V gene's germline CDR1 is SGHAT and CDR2 FQNNGV. Trimming took 0 bases from V and 2 from J; bases not matched to a gene: 4. CDR3 size: 15 residues. The CDR3 region is CASSLEGGSTYEQYF. The DNA of the CDR3 is TGTGCCAGCAGCTTAGAGGGCGGGAGCACCTACGAGCAGTACTTC.

This chain joins TRBV30 and TRBJ1-1; D remains ambiguous. The length of the CDR3 is 13 residues. Germline V gene lookup returns CDR1 GTSNPN and CDR2 SVGIG (reference sequence). Trimming shortened V by 0 bases and J by 1 base, and 6 bases separated the two germline ends. CDR3 nucleotide sequence: TGTGCCTGGAGTGTACAGAAGAACACTGAAGCTTTCTTT. It translates to CAWSVQKNTEAFF.

This chain connects TRBV21-1 to TRBJ2-7; the table assigns TRBD2, which was not confirmed against the DNA. TRBV21-1 is a pseudogene. The CDR3 covers 15 residues. The CDR3 region has the DNA TGTGCCAGCAGCAACCGTCCGACGGGCTCCTACGAGCAGTACTTC. This translates into CASSNRPTGSYEQYF.

J is TRBJ1-1 and V is TRBV9, with D hard to call. V was trimmed by 0 bases and J by 4 bases, leaving 7 bases between them. This CDR3 spans 13 amino acids. Looked up from germline, CDR1 is SGDLS and CDR2 is YYNGEE. The DNA for the CDR3 is TGTGCCAGCAGCGTAGATAGAGCCACTGAAGCTTTCTTT. Its protein is CASSVDRATEAFF.

This chain joins TRBV11-1 and TRBJ1-1; 11 nucleotides match TRBD1. With 3 bases clipped from V and 3 bases from J, the junction kept 9 bases outside the gene matches. The length of the CDR3 is 17 residues. The germline gives CDR1 SGHAT, CDR2 FQDESV (reference sequence). This CDR3 is CASSLWTGGSTDTEAFF. The DNA for the CDR3 is TGTGCCAGCAGCTTGTGGACAGGGGGCTCTACCGACACTGAAGCTTTCTTT.

This chain uses TRBV25-1 with TRBJ1-2; 8 nucleotides agree with TRBD1. V lost 6 bases, J lost 0 bases, and 9 bases stayed unmatched. The CDR3 consists of 16 residues. CDR1 is MGHDK and CDR2 is SYGVNS in the germline V gene. The CDR3 nucleotides read TGTGCCAGCAGACTCAGGGGGCGATTGGCTAACTATGGCTACACCTTC. Translating it yields CASRLRGRLANYGYTF.

J is TRBJ2-7 and V is TRBV18, with a possible D match to TRBD1 (6 bases). The V gene's germline CDR1 is KGHSH and CDR2 LQKENI. The CDR3 extends over 13 amino acids. Trimming removed 1 base from V and 4 bases from J, with 8 bases in between. The CDR3, as DNA: TGTGCCAGCTCACCACAAGGGGGTTACGAGCAGTACTTC. This gives the protein CASSPQGGYEQYF.

In nucleotides, the CDR3 is TGTGCCAGCAGCCGGGGTTTGGATGGAAACACCATATATTTT. Its protein product is CASSRGLDGNTIYF. The chain joins TRBV9 to TRBJ1-3; D gene uncertain. The length of the CDR3 is 14 residues. V was shortened by 4 bases and J by 3 bases, with 11 bases between the two germline ends. Looked up from germline, CDR1 is SGDLS and CDR2 is YYNGEE.

This rearrangement joins TRBV7-9 to TRBJ1-1; D gene ambiguous. Trimming removed 7 bases from V and 1 base from J, with 10 bases in between. There are 13 residues in the CDR3. Germline lookup yields CDR1 SEHNR and CDR2 FQNEAQ (reference sequence). The chain's CDR3 is CASTLQENTEAFF. CDR3 nucleotide sequence: TGTGCCAGCACCCTTCAGGAGAACACTGAAGCTTTCTTT. The full variable domain, its missing parts supplied by reference TRBV7-9 and TRBJ1-1, is DTGVSQNPRHKITKRGQNVTFRCDPISEHNRLYWYRQTLGQGPEFLTYFQNEAQLEKSRLLSDRFSAERPKGSFSTLEIQRTEQGDSAMYLCASTLQENTEAFFGQGTRLTVV.

The chain carries TRBV6-1 and TRBJ2-2, with TRBD1 identical over 8 bases. The CDR3 covers 16 residues. The germline gives CDR1 MNHNS, CDR2 SASEGT. The V and J ends lost 2 bases and 5 bases, in that order; junction bases with no gene match: 7. CDR3 protein: CASSEQGALLTGELFF. The CDR3 DNA is TGTGCCAGCAGTGAACAGGGGGCGTTATTGACCGGGGAGCTGTTTTTT.

CDR3 nucleotides: TGTGCCAGCTTACAGGGGCTCGAGAGCAATCAGCCCCAGCATTTT. It specifies CASLQGLESNQPQHF. V is TRBV6-1 and J is TRBJ1-5; 7 bases fit TRBD1. Germline CDR1 and CDR2: MNHNS and SASEGT. The CDR3 loop spans 15 amino acids. V lost 8 bases to trimming and J lost 1 base; unmatched junction nucleotides: 8.

This chain connects TRBV18 to TRBJ2-5, with D hard to call. CDR1 and CDR2 from the germline V gene are KGHSH and LQKENI. This CDR3 region has 15 residues. Trimming left V 4 bases short and J 2 bases short, with 14 bases between. The CDR3 spells CASSLETRSQETQYF. The CDR3 nucleotides read TGTGCCAGCTCACTGGAAACCAGGTCACAAGAGACCCAGTACTTC. The full variable domain, rest sourced from reference TRBV18 and TRBJ2-5, is NAGVMQNPRHLVRRRGQEARLRCSPMKGHSHVYWYRQLPEEGLKFMVYLQKENIIDESGMPKERFSAEFPKEGPSILRIQQVVRGDSAAYFCASSLETRSQETQYFGPGTRLLVL.

This clone was detected only once. The chain is built from TRBV27 and TRBJ2-1; TRBD1 matches 9 bases. CDR3 length equals 16 residues. V lost 0 bases to trimming and J lost 7 bases; unmatched junction nucleotides: 7. CDR1 MNHEY and CDR2 SMNVEV come from the germline V gene (reference sequence). CDR3 DNA sequence: TGTGCCAGCAGTTTATCGAACAGGGGGCTCCGGAATGAGCAGTTCTTC. Translated: CASSLSNRGLRNEQFF.